These 7 T cell receptor beta chains originate from one sample sequenced in a study of T cell changes during pregnancy in multiple sclerosis (dated by TCRdb to about 2019). Library preparation was by the immunoSEQ multiplex PCR assay. TCRdb stores this immuneACCESS table with in-frame sequences only. Part of the clones is absent; in the studies checked, under half of the shortfall reflects unresolved V genes, and no reason is known for the rest. In all, the sample holds 40,000 to 55,000 clones, and 75% to 90% of those were seen once. The ten most abundant clones make up roughly 1.5% of the sample. This specimen was peripheral blood, taken in the first trimester of pregnancy. These receptors came from a female donor in good health, enrolled as a control in a pregnancy study.

The gene calls are TRBV5-5 and TRBJ1-3; the match to TRBD1 covers 8 bases. The CDR3 has 15 amino acids. Germline values: CDR1 SGHKS, CDR2 YYEKEE (reference sequence). The V and J ends lost 3 bases and 4 bases, in that order; junction bases with no gene match: 6. DNA for the CDR3: TGTGCCAGCAGCTACGACAGGGGCTTAGGAAACACCATATATTTT. This translates into CASSYDRGLGNTIYF.

A few counts support this clone. The V gene is TRBV7-9, the J gene TRBJ2-1; 9 nucleotides line up with TRBD1. V gave up 1 base and J gave up 5 bases; unmatched junction bases: 3. CDR1 is SEHNR and CDR2 is FQNEAQ in the germline V gene (reference sequence). The CDR3 sequence is 15 residues long. This chain's CDR3 is CASSLGDRVDNEQFF. The CDR3 coding sequence is TGTGCCAGCAGCTTAGGGGACAGGGTTGACAATGAGCAGTTCTTC.

This sequence joins TRBV4-2 and TRBJ2-6, with no clear D. The CDR3 has 16 amino acids. CDR1 and CDR2 (germline): LGHNA, YNFKEQ. Trimming stripped 0 bases from V and 4 bases from J, with 10 bases between. The CDR3 nucleotides are TGTGCCAGCAGCCAAGACTGGGCCTCGGGGGCCAACGTCCTGACTTTC. This sequence encodes CASSQDWASGANVLTF.

The chain joins TRBV6-6 to TRBJ2-1; 9 bases line up with TRBD2. The length of the CDR3 is 12 residues. V dropped 5 bases and J dropped 14; count of bases not matched to a gene: 7. From germline, CDR1 is MNHNY and CDR2 SVGAGI (reference sequence). In DNA, the CDR3 is TGTGCCAGCAGTCTGCCCGGGACTAGCAAGTTCTTC. Translating gives CASSLPGTSKFF.

Here the CDR3 DNA reads TGTGCCAGCTCACCTACAGGGACGAACACTGAAGCTTTCTTT. Encoded protein: CASSPTGTNTEAFF. This chain connects TRBV18 to TRBJ1-1; D perhaps matches TRBD1 (6 bases). Looked up from germline, CDR1 is KGHSH and CDR2 is LQKENI. CDR3 length: 14 residues. V dropped 3 bases and J dropped 1 base, with 9 bases sitting between them.

The chain combines TRBV4-1 with TRBJ2-1; D gene unclear. Germline V gene sequence: CDR1 MGHRA, CDR2 YSYEKL. There are 15 residues in the CDR3. The V end lost 1 base, the J end lost 7 bases, and 14 bases lay between the germline ends. CDR3 bases: TGCGCCAGCAGCCAAGTCCCGGATAGCCTTAATGAGCAGTTCTTC. This translates into CASSQVPDSLNEQFF.

The chain carries TRBV28 and TRBJ1-2, with 11 nucleotides matching TRBD1. The CDR3 length is 15 residues. V was pared by 4 bases and J by 8 bases, with 9 bases of the junction left unmatched. Per germline, CDR1 MDHEN and CDR2 SYDVKM. This CDR3 is CASSSPGQGVGGYTF. CDR3 in DNA: TGTGCCAGCAGTTCTCCGGGACAGGGGGTAGGAGGCTACACCTTC.